Shown below are 23 T cell receptor beta chains from a single sample sequenced in a study of CXCR3-negative and CXCR3-positive naive CD8 T cells. 5' RACE that incorporated UMI labels was used to prepare the TRB cDNA libraries. For each CDR3 protein, TCRdb gives one entry from its re-call of the 5' RACE reads, without DNA. The sample yields 100,000 to 150,000 distinct CDR3 sequences, of which the top ten take up about 0.44%. The specimen sequenced was naive CXCR3- CD8+ T cells from blood. Subset specified: CD45RO-CCR7+CD27+CD95- naive CD8+ T cells lacking CXCR3 (TNR3-). All receptors derive from a human donor in good health. Some clones in this sample may be carry-over from other donors' samples.

The chain is built from TRBV28 and TRBJ1-5; TCRdb gives TRBD1 as the D gene, but with no DNA this cannot be confirmed. The CDR3 sequence is 19 residues long. Germline V CDR1 and CDR2: MDHEN, SYDVKM. CDR3 protein: CASSCVYPRDRGCNQPQHF.

V usage is TRBV12-3 or TRBV12-4 and J usage is TRBJ2-3; the TRBD1 assignment by TCRdb is unverifiable without DNA. The CDR3 contains 16 residues. The CDR3 region is CASKITGGPYGYTQYF.

V is TRBV20-1 and J is TRBJ2-1; the TRBD2 assignment by TCRdb is unverifiable without DNA. The CDR3 extends over 15 amino acids. CDR1 and CDR2 from the germline V gene are DFQATT and SNEGSKA (reference sequence). CDR3 sequence: CSARAGTSGYHEQFF.

The chain joins TRBV5-5 to TRBJ2-3; TCRdb calls TRBD1, which cannot be checked without DNA. CDR3 length equals 15 residues. The germline CDR1 and CDR2 sequences are SGHKS and YYEKEE (reference sequence). The CDR3 loop reads CASSLGPGPTDTQYF.

This chain connects TRBV5-6 to TRBJ1-1; the D gene TCRdb calls, TRBD1, cannot be checked with no DNA. This CDR3 has 12 residues. Germline CDR1 and CDR2: SGHDT and YYEEEE. CDR3 region: CATRGLNTEAFF.

V and J are TRBV7-9 and TRBJ2-5; TCRdb reports TRBD1, a call that lacks DNA to check it against. The CDR3 loop spans 14 amino acids. Germline CDR1 is SEHNR and CDR2 is FQNEAQ (reference sequence). CDR3 protein: CASSWPGQKETQYF.

The chain employs TRBV7-8 and TRBJ2-3; TCRdb's assignment of TRBD1 cannot be checked, as there is no DNA. Germline V gives CDR1 SGHVS, CDR2 FQNEAQ. The CDR3 totals 14 residues. The chain's CDR3 is CASSPDLGPDTQYF.

The chain recombines TRBV19 with TRBJ1-1; TCRdb's assignment of TRBD1 cannot be checked, as there is no DNA. The CDR3 has 15 residues. Germline V gene data show CDR1 as LNHDA and CDR2 as SQIVND (reference sequence). The CDR3 spells CASSIVGGSDTEAFF.

This chain links TRBV7-2 with TRBJ2-3; the D call of TRBD1 rests on TCRdb alone, since no DNA is present to check it. CDR1 is SGHTA, CDR2 FQGNSA, per germline. The CDR3 is made up of 15 amino acids. CDR3 residues: CASSLGPQFTDTQYF.

This chain links TRBV20-1 with TRBJ2-7; the D call of TRBD1 rests on TCRdb alone, since no DNA is present to check it. Per germline, CDR1 DFQATT and CDR2 SNEGSKA (reference sequence). This CDR3 has 13 residues. CDR3 region: CSARDRENYEQYF.

CDR3 residues: CASSQDSASYNEQFF. The rearrangement uses TRBV3-1 and TRBJ2-1. The germline V gene encodes CDR1 LGHDT and CDR2 YNNKEL (reference sequence). The CDR3 is made up of 15 amino acids.

This chain joins TRBV4-3 and TRBJ2-7; there is no DNA to check the TCRdb D call of TRBD1. Looked up from germline, CDR1 is LGHNA and CDR2 is YSLEER. The CDR3 totals 12 residues. The chain's CDR3 is CASSQDSGEQYF.

The chain is built from TRBV12-3 or TRBV12-4 and TRBJ2-7; absent DNA, TCRdb's TRBD1 call cannot be checked. This CDR3 comprises 14 residues. The CDR3 reads CASSALDRDYEQYF.

The chain uses TRBV4-1 and TRBJ2-7; the TCRdb D gene call, TRBD1, has no DNA to confirm it. Germline CDR1 reads MGHRA; CDR2 reads YSYEKL. The CDR3 contains 14 residues. Here the CDR3 reads CASSQPLGSGEQYF.

This rearrangement joins TRBV3-1 to TRBJ2-1; the D call from TCRdb, TRBD2, cannot be confirmed without DNA. In germline, CDR1 is LGHDT, CDR2 YNNKEL (reference sequence). The length of the CDR3 is 18 residues. The CDR3 spells CASSQDHWASGGDNEQFF.

The chain links TRBV7-8 to TRBJ1-1; TCRdb selects TRBD1, and the lack of DNA leaves this call unchecked. CDR1 SGHVS and CDR2 FQNEAQ come from the germline V gene. The CDR3 extends over 15 amino acids. CDR3 sequence: CASSVPQGSNTEAFF.

The V call is TRBV28, the J call TRBJ2-7; absent DNA, TCRdb's TRBD1 call cannot be checked. Germline V lookup: CDR1 MDHEN, CDR2 SYDVKM. The CDR3 runs 14 residues. CDR3 sequence: CASSSSGDQSEQYF.

The CDR3 is CASSPVGQGGTEAFF. The chain recombines TRBV5-1 with TRBJ1-1; TCRdb's D call of TRBD1 is untestable without DNA. CDR1 and CDR2 (germline): SGHRS, YFSETQ. The CDR3 is 15 amino acids. The variable domain in full, with the rest retrieved from reference TRBV5-1 and TRBJ1-1, is KAGVTQTPRYLIKTRGQQVTLSCSPISGHRSVSWYQQTPGQGLQFLFEYFSETQRNKGNFPGRFSGRQFSNSRSEMNVSTLELGDSALYLCASSPVGQGGTEAFFGQGTRLTVV.

The chain employs TRBV27 and TRBJ2-7; the TCRdb D gene call, TRBD2, has no DNA to confirm it. Per the germline V gene, CDR1 is MNHEY and CDR2 is SMNVEV (reference sequence). The CDR3 is made up of 14 amino acids. The CDR3 loop is CASRTGGLGYEQYF.

The chain combines TRBV7-7 with TRBJ2-7. Looked up from germline, CDR1 is SSHAT and CDR2 is FNYEAQ (reference sequence). The CDR3 runs 13 residues. The CDR3 loop is CASSLAGAGEQYF.

The chain is built from TRBV5-1 and TRBJ2-1. Looked up from germline, CDR1 is SGHRS and CDR2 is YFSETQ. The CDR3 sequence is 12 residues long. CDR3: CASSLARDEQFF.

The chain combines TRBV7-8 with TRBJ2-5; TCRdb designates TRBD2, a call that cannot be tested without DNA. Germline V gene data show CDR1 as SGHVS and CDR2 as FQNEAQ. CDR3 length equals 16 residues. CDR3 amino acids: CASSLVSGGAQETQYF.

V gene TRBV12-3 or TRBV12-4 combines with J gene TRBJ1-5. The CDR3 covers 16 residues. This CDR3 reads CASSSDLSRENQPQHF.